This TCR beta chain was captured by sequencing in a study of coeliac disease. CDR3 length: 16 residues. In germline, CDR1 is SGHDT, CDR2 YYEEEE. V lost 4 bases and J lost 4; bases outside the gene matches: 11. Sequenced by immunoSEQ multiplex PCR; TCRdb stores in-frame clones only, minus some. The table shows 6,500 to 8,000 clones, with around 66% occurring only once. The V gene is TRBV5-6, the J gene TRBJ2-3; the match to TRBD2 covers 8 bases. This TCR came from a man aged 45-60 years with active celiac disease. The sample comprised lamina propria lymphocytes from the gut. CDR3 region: CASSPPAGVAADTQYF. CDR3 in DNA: TGTGCCAGCAGCCCTCCAGCGGGAGTGGCGGCAGATACGCAGTATTTT.